A selection of T cell receptor beta chains follows, all from one sample in a study of post-analysis software for immune sequencing data. MiXCR was run by TCRdb on the PCR reads, yielding one entry per CDR3 protein. Altogether 740,000 or so distinct CDR3 sequences are present, about 53% being singletons, with the ten largest covering around 4.5%. The sequenced sample was blood. The receptors shown here come from a girl under 18 with multiple sclerosis. The CDR3 runs from the conserved cysteine through the conserved F or W. The D gene is left open where the match is weak. Clone size, where shown, is once, few, many, or a class for clones that have expanded.

TRBV15	TRBJ2-7	TRBD2	NA	CATRPATSRGEQYF	TGTGCCACCAGACCTGCGACTAGCCGGGGCGAGCAGTACTTC
TRBV29-1	TRBJ1-1	TRBD1	NA	CSVVLDRGGTEAFF	TGCAGCGTTGTCCTCGACAGGGGGGGGACTGAAGCTTTCTTT
TRBV14	TRBJ2-7	NA	NA	CASSLRGLDYEQYF	TGTGCCAGCAGCCTTCGGGGCCTCGACTACGAGCAGTACTTC
TRBV5-6	TRBJ2-1	NA	few	CASSPSRGNEQFF	TGTGCCAGCAGCCCTAGCAGGGGCAATGAGCAGTTCTTC
TRBV12-5	TRBJ2-7	NA	NA	CASGLGAPREKNLGEQYF	TGTGCTAGTGGTTTAGGGGCCCCTAGAGAGAAGAACCTTGGCGAGCAGTACTTC
TRBV14	TRBJ1-1	NA	few	CASSHRSPGAKNEAFF	TGTGCCAGCAGCCATCGGTCGCCGGGGGCGAAAAATGAAGCTTTCTTT
TRBV29-1	TRBJ2-5	NA	NA	CSVEGIRDAIPTQETQYF	TGCAGCGTTGAAGGGATCCGGGACGCCATCCCTACACAAGAGACCCAGTACTTC
TRBV20-1	TRBJ2-5	NA	NA	CSASLGRQETQYF	TGCAGTGCTAGTCTCGGACGGCAAGAGACCCAGTACTTC
TRBV4-1	TRBJ2-7	TRBD2	NA	CASSQDHPLAGPSEQYF	TGCGCCAGCAGCCAAGATCATCCGCTAGCGGGCCCTTCGGAGCAGTACTTC
TRBV9	TRBJ2-7	TRBD1	once	CASSSGQGSEETRYF	TGTGCCAGCAGCTCGGGACAGGGGAGCGAAGAGACCCGGTACTTC
TRBV11-2	TRBJ2-1	NA	once	CASSLRALSGEQFF	TGTGCCAGCAGCTTAAGGGCCCTTTCGGGGGAGCAGTTCTTC
TRBV18	TRBJ2-7	NA	NA	CASSPFGSEQYF	TGTGCCAGCTCACCGTTCGGTAGCGAGCAGTACTTC
TRBV29-1	TRBJ2-1	TRBD2	NA	CSVDLRGGGNEQFF	TGCAGCGTTGACTTGCGGGGGGGTGGGAATGAGCAGTTCTTC
TRBV6-5	TRBJ2-3	TRBD2	once	CASSYSTSDASTDTQYF	TGTGCCAGCAGTTACTCGACTAGCGACGCTAGCACAGATACGCAGTATTTT
TRBV7-6	TRBJ2-6	NA	NA	CASRGRSSGANVLTF	TGTGCCAGCAGGGGCCGGAGCTCTGGGGCCAACGTCCTGACTTTC
TRBV27	TRBJ1-1	TRBD1	NA	CASSISTGLMNTEAFF	TGTGCCAGCAGTATCTCGACAGGGCTGATGAACACTGAAGCTTTCTTT
TRBV27	TRBJ2-7	TRBD1	NA	CASSLRQGVSTSYEQYF	TGTGCCAGCAGTTTACGGCAGGGGGTTAGTACGTCCTACGAGCAGTACTTC
TRBV7-9	TRBJ2-5	NA	NA	CASSLLFREQETQYF	TGTGCCAGCAGCTTATTGTTCCGGGAACAAGAGACCCAGTACTTC
TRBV5-6	TRBJ2-4	NA	NA	CASSFRGITKNIQYF	TGTGCCAGCAGCTTTAGGGGGATCACCAAAAACATTCAGTACTTC
TRBV7-6	TRBJ2-2	TRBD1	few	CASSLATGQGAIGNTGELFF	TGTGCCAGCAGCTTAGCGACCGGACAGGGGGCTATCGGGAACACCGGGGAGCTGTTTTTT
TRBV10-3	TRBJ2-4	NA	NA	CASRRGGTDIQYF	TGTGCCTCTCGCAGGGGGGGCACGGACATTCAGTACTTC
TRBV6-5	TRBJ1-1	NA	NA	CASNRGSAEAFF	TGTGCCAGCAACCGAGGTTCCGCTGAAGCTTTCTTT
TRBV18	TRBJ1-1	NA	NA	CASSPPHREAFF	TGTGCCAGCTCACCACCGCACAGGGAAGCTTTCTTT
TRBV4-1	TRBJ2-7	NA	NA	CASSQQAGGPRTYEQYF	TGCGCCAGCAGCCAACAGGCCGGAGGGCCGCGAACCTACGAGCAGTACTTC
TRBV20-1	TRBJ2-1	NA	NA	CSANRQNNEQFF	TGCAGTGCTAACCGACAGAACAATGAGCAGTTCTTC
TRBV4-1	TRBJ2-7	NA	NA	CANSQVPRGSHYEQYF	TGCGCCAACAGCCAAGTCCCCCGTGGCAGTCACTACGAGCAGTACTTC
TRBV7-7	TRBJ2-7	NA	few	CASSRGGGGSYEQYF	TGTGCCAGCAGTCGCGGGGGAGGGGGTTCCTACGAGCAGTACTTC
TRBV29-1	TRBJ2-5	NA	NA	CSVASAARGYF	TGCAGCGTTGCCAGCGCAGCGAGGGGGTACTTC
TRBV29-1	TRBJ2-7	TRBD1	NA	CSVEDRGRDRGLYEQYF	TGCAGCGTTGAAGATAGGGGAAGGGACAGGGGTCTCTACGAGCAGTACTTC
TRBV29-1	TRBJ2-7	TRBD1	NA	CSVQGIGPVATYEQYF	TGCAGCGTACAGGGGATCGGGCCGGTCGCCACCTACGAGCAGTACTTC
TRBV25-1	TRBJ2-7	TRBD1	NA	CASEDRVYEQYF	TGTGCCAGCGAGGACAGGGTATACGAGCAGTACTTC
TRBV15	TRBJ1-5	NA	NA	CATSREAGRNQPQHF	TGTGCCACCAGCAGAGAGGCAGGGCGCAATCAGCCCCAGCATTTT
TRBV4-1	TRBJ2-7	TRBD2	few	CASSHAGGNEQYF	TGCGCCAGCAGCCATGCGGGGGGGAACGAGCAGTACTTC
TRBV29-1	TRBJ2-7	TRBD1	NA	CSVSAGGSYEQYF	TGCAGCGTTAGTGCAGGGGGCTCCTACGAGCAGTACTTC
TRBV7-2	TRBJ2-7	NA	NA	CASSLVERPSYEQYF	TGTGCCAGCAGCTTAGTAGAGCGTCCCTCCTACGAGCAGTACTTC
TRBV4-1	TRBJ2-7	NA	few	CASSQPTGKFYEQYF	TGCGCCAGCAGCCAACCGACAGGAAAATTCTACGAGCAGTACTTC
TRBV29-1	TRBJ2-3	NA	few	CSVGRPLTDTQYF	TGCAGCGTCGGCAGGCCTCTAACAGATACGCAGTATTTT
TRBV5-6	TRBJ2-5	NA	few	CASSFLGTSLEGQYF	TGTGCCAGCAGCTTCCTCGGGACATCTCTAGAGGGCCAGTACTTC
TRBV4-2	TRBJ2-5	TRBD1	few	CASSQDTGQGKETQYF	TGTGCCAGCAGCCAAGATACGGGACAGGGGAAAGAGACCCAGTACTTC
TRBV12-3/TRBV12-4	TRBJ1-6	NA	NA	CASSPYRETQPRGSYNSPLHF	TGTGCCAGCAGTCCCTACAGGGAAACGCAACCCCGAGGCTCCTATAATTCACCCCTCCACTTT
TRBV6-6	TRBJ2-1	NA	NA	CASTVRGGYNEQFF	TGTGCCAGCACCGTAAGGGGTGGGTACAATGAGCAGTTCTTC